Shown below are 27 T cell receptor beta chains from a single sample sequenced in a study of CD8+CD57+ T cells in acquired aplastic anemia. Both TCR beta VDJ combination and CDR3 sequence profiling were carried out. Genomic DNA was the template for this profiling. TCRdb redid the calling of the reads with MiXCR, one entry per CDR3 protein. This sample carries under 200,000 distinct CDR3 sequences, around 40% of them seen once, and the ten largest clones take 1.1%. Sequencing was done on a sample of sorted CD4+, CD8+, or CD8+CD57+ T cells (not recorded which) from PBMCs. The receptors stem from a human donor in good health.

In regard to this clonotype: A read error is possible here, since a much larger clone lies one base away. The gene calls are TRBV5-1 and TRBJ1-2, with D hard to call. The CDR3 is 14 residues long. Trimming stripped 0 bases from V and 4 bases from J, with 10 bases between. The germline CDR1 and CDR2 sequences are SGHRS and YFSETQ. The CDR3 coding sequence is TGCGCCAGCAGCTTGGAAAGCAACCTCTATGGCTACACCTTC. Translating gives CASSLESNLYGYTF.

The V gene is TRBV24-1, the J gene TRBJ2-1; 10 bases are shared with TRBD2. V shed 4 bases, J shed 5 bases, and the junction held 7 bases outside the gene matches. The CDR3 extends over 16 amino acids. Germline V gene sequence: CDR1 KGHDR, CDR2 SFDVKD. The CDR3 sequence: CATSDSITSGDNEQFF. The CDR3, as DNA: TGTGCCACCAGTGACTCAATCACTAGCGGGGACAATGAGCAGTTCTTC.

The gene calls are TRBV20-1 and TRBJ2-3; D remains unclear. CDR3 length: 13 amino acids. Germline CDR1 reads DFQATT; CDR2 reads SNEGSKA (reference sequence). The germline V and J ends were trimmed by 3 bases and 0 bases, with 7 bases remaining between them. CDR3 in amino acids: CSARDQSTDTQYF. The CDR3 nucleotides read TGCAGTGCTAGGGACCAGAGCACAGATACGCAGTATTTT.

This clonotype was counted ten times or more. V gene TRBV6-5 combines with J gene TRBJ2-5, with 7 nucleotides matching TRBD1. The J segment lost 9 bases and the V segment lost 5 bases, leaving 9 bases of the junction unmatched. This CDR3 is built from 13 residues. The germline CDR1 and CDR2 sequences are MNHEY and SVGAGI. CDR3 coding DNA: TGTGCCAGCAGTCAGGGACAGAGAAGGGCCCAGTACTTC. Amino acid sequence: CASSQGQRRAQYF.

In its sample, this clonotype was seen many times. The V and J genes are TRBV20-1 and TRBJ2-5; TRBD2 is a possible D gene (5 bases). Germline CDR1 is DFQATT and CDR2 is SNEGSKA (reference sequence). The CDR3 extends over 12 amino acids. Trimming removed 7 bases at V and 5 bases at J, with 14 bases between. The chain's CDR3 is CSVRAGPETQYF. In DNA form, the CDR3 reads TGCAGTGTACGGGCGGGTCCGGAGACCCAGTACTTC.

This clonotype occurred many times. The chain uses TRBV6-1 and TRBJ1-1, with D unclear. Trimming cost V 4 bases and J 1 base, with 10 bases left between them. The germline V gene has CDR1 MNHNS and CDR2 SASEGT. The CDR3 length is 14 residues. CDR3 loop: CASSVLGKNTEAFF. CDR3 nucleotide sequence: TGTGCCAGCAGTGTTCTCGGAAAGAACACTGAAGCTTTCTTT.

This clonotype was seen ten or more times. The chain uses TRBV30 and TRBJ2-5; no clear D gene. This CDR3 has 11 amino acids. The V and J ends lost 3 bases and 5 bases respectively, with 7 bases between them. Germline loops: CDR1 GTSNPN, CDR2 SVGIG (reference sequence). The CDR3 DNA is TGTGCCTGGAGCCCATCGGAGACCCAGTACTTC. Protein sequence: CAWSPSETQYF. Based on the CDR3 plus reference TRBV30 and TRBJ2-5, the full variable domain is SQTIHQWPATLVQPVGSPLSLECTVEGTSNPNLYWYRQAAGRGLQLLFYSVGIGQISSEVPQNLSASRPQDRQFILSSKKLLLSDSGFYLCAWSPSETQYFGPGTRLLVL.

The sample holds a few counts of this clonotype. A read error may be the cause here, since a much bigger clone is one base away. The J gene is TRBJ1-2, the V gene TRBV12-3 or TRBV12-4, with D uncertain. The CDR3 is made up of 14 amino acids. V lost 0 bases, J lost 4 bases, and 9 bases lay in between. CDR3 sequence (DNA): TGTGCCAGCAGTTTAGCGCTTTGTGGCTATGGCTACACCTTC. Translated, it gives CASSLALCGYGYTF.

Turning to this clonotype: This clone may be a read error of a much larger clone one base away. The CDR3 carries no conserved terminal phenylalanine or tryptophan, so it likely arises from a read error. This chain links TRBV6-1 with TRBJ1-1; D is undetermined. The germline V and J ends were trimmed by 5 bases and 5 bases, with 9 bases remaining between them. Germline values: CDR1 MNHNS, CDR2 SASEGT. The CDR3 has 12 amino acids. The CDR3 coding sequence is TGTGCCAGCAGTACCCCCGGGACTGAAGCTTTCGTT. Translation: CASSTPGTEAFV.

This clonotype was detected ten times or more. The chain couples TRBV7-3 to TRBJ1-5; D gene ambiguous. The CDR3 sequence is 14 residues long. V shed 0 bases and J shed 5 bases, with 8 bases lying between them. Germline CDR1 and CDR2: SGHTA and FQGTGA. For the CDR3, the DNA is TGTGCCAGCAGCTTAACGGGTCAGGATCAGCCCCAGCATTTT. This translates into CASSLTGQDQPQHF.

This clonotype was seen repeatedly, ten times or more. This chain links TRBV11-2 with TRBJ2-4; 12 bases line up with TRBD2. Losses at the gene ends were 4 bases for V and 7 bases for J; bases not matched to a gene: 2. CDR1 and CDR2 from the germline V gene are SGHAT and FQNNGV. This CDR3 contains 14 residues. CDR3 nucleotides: TGTGCCAGCAGCTCCGGGACTAGCGGGAACATTCAGTACTTC. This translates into CASSSGTSGNIQYF.

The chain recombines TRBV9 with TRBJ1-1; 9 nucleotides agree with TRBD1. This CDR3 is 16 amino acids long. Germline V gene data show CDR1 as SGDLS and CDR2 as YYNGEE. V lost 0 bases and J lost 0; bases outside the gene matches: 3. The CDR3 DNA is TGTGCCAGCAGCGTAGTTACAGGGGGCTTGAACACTGAAGCTTTCTTT. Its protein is CASSVVTGGLNTEAFF.

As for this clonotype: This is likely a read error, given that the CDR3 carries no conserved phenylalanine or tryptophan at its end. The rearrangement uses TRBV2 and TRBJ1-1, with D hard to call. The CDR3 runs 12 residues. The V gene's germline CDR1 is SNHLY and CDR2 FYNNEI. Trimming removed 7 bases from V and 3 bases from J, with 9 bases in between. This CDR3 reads CASTMSYTEAFL. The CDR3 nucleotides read TGTGCCAGCACCATGAGTTACACTGAAGCTTTCCTT.

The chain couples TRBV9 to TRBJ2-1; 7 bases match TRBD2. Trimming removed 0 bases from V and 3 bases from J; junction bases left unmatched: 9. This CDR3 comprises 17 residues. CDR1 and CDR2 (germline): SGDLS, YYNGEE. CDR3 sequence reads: CASSVDGGTDYYNEQFF. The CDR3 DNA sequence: TGTGCCAGCAGCGTAGACGGGGGGACGGACTACTACAATGAGCAGTTCTTC. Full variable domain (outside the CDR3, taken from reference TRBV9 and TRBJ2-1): DSGVTQTPKHLITATGQRVTLRCSPRSGDLSVYWYQQSLDQGLQFLIQYYNGEERAKGNILERFSAQQFPDLHSELNLSSLELGDSALYFCASSVDGGTDYYNEQFFGPGTRLTVL.

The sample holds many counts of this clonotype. CDR3 DNA sequence: TGCAGCGTTGAATTCTATCAAGAGACCCAGTACTTC. Translating it yields CSVEFYQETQYF. This chain uses TRBV29-1 with TRBJ2-5; unclear D gene. The CDR3 extends over 12 amino acids. V gave up 2 bases and J gave up 2 bases, with 6 bases separating them. The germline V gene encodes CDR1 SQVTM and CDR2 ANQGSEA.

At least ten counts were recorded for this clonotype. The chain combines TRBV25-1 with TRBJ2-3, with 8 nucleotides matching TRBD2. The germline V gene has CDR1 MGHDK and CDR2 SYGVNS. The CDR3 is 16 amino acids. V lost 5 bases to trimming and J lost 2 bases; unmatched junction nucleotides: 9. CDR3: CASSQSSGAPTDTQYF. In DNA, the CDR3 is TGTGCCAGCAGTCAAAGTAGCGGGGCGCCCACAGATACGCAGTATTTT. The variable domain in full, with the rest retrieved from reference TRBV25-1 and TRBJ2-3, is EADIYQTPRYLVIGTGKKITLECSQTMGHDKMYWYQQDPGMELHLIHYSYGVNSTEKGDLSSESTVSRIRTEHFPLTLESARPSHTSQYLCASSQSSGAPTDTQYFGPGTRLTVL.

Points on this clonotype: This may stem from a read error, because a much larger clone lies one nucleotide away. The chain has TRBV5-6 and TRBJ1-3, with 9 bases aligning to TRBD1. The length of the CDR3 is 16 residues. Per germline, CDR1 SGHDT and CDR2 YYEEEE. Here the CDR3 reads CASSSLQGAVGNTTYF. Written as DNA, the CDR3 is TGTGCCAGCAGCTCTTTACAGGGGGCCGTTGGAAACACCACATATTTT.

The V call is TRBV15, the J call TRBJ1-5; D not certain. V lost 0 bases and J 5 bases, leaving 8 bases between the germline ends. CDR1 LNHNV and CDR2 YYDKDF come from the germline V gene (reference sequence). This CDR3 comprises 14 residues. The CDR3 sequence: CATSRDESYQPQHF. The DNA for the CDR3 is TGTGCCACCAGCAGAGATGAAAGCTATCAGCCCCAGCATTTT.

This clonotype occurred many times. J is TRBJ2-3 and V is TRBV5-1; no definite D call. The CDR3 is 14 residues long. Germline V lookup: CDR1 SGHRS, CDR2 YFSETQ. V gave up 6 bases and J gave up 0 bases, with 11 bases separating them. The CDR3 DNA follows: TGCGCCAGCAAGTTACAAATTAGCACAGATACGCAGTATTTT. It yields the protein CASKLQISTDTQYF.

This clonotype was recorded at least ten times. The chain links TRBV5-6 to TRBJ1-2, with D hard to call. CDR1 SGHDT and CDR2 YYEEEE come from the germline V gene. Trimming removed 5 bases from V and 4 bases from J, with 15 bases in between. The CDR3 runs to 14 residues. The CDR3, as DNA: TGTGCCAGCAGGCCCTCCTTCGACATCTATGGCTACACCTTC. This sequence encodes CASRPSFDIYGYTF.

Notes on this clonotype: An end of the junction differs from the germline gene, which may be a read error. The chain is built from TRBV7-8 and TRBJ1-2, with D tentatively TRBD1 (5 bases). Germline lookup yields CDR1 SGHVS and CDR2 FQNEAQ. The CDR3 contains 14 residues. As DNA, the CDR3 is TGTGCCAGCAGCTCCGGGATAGGGGACTACGGCTACACCTTC. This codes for CASSSGIGDYGYTF.

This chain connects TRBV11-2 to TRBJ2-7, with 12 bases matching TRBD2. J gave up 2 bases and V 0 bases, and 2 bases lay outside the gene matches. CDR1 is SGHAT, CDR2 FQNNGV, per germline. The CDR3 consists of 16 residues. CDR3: CASSLETSGGTYEQYF. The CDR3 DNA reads TGTGCCAGCAGCTTAGAGACTAGCGGGGGTACCTACGAGCAGTACTTC. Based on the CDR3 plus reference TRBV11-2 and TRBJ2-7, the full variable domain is EAGVAQSPRYKIIEKRQSVAFWCNPISGHATLYWYQQILGQGPKLLIQFQNNGVVDDSQLPKDRFSAERLKGVDSTLKIQPAKLEDSAVYLCASSLETSGGTYEQYFGPGTRLTVT.

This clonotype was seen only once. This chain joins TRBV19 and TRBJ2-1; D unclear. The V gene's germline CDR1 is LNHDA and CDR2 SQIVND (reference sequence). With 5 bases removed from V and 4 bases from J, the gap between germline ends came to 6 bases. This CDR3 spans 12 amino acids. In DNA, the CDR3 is TGTGCCAGTAGTCCCACTTACAATGAGCAGTTCTTC. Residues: CASSPTYNEQFF. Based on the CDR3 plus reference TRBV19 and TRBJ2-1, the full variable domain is DGGITQSPKYLFRKEGQNVTLSCEQNLNHDAMYWYRQDPGQGLRLIYYSQIVNDFQKGDIAEGYSVSREKKESFPLTVTSAQKNPTAFYLCASSPTYNEQFFGPGTRLTVL.

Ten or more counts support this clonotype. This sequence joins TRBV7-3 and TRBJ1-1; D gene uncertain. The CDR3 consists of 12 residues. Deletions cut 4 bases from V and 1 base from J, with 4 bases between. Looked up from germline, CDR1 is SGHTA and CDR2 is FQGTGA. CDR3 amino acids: CASSSPNTEAFF. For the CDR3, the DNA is TGTGCCAGCAGCTCCCCGAACACTGAAGCTTTCTTT.

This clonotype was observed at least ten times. The CDR3 nucleotides read TGCAGCGTCGCACAACAATTGGGACTAGCGGGAGGTGAGCAGTTCTTC. This encodes CSVAQQLGLAGGEQFF. The chain uses TRBV29-1 and TRBJ2-1; 15 bases map to TRBD2. Unmatched junction bases numbered 12, after V lost 6 bases and J lost 9 bases. CDR3 length: 16 amino acids. In germline, CDR1 is SQVTM, CDR2 ANQGSEA.

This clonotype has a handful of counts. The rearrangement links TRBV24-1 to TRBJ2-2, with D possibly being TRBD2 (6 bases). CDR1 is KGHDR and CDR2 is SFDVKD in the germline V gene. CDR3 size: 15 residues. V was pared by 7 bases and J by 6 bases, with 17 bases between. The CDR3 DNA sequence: TGTGCCACCAGAGCAGATGGAGGGGAGGCCGGGGAGCTGTTTTTT. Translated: CATRADGGEAGELFF.

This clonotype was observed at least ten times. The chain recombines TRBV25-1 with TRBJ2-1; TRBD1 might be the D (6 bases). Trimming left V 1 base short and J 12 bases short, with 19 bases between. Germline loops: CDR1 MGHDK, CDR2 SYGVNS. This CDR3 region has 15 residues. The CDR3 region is CASSELSGVLVSQFF. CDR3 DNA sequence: TGTGCCAGCAGTGAATTATCAGGGGTCCTAGTATCGCAGTTCTTC.